This T cell receptor (beta chain) was identified during a study of spatial heterogeneity in lung cancer. For the study at large: The count of detected beta-chain sequences consistently exceeded that of alpha-chain sequences.

This clonotype was observed a handful of times. Described time point: sample taken at primary tumor resection. The cohort: over 70 early-stage, untreated non-small cell lung cancer patients. Sequencing was performed on whole RNA extracted from tumor and nontumor lung tissue, or from frozen PBMC, and the material was left unsorted. From the 5' RACE reads, TCRdb called clonotypes with MiXCR, one entry per CDR3 protein. The repertoire includes roughly 48,000 distinct CDR3 sequences, less than 5.5% of them detected once, and around 10% sits in the top ten. This CDR3 spans 12 amino acids. V dropped 3 bases and J dropped 7 bases, with 7 bases sitting between them. CDR1 and CDR2 from the germline V gene are SGHAT and FQNNGV.

The sequence was obtained from a male donor with early-stage non-small cell lung cancer. The rearrangement uses TRBV11-2 and TRBJ2-1; no clear D gene. This specimen was PBMCs, taken at surgery. CDR3 DNA: TGTGCCAGCAGCTTTTCGAGGAATGAGCAGTTCTTC. Its protein is CASSFSRNEQFF.